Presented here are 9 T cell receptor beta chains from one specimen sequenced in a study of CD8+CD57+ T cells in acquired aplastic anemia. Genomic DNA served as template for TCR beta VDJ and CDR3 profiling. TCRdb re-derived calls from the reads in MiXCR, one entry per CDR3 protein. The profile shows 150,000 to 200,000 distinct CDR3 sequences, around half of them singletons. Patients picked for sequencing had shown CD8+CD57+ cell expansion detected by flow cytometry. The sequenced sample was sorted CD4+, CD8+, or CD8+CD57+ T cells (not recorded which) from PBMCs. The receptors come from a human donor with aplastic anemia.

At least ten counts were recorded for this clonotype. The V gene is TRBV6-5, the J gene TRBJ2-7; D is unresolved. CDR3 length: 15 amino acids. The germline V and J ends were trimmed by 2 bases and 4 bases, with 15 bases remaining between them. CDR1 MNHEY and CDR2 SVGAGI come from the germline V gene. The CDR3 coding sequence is TGTGCCAGCAGTTACGGGCAGCCCAGCATATACGAGCAGTACTTC. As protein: CASSYGQPSIYEQYF.

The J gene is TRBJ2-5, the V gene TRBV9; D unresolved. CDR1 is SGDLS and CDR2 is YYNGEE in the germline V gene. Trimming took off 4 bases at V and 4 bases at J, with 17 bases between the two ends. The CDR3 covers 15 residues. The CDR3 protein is CASSLEPPGPETQYF. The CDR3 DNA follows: TGTGCCAGCAGCTTAGAACCCCCTGGACCAGAGACCCAGTACTTC.

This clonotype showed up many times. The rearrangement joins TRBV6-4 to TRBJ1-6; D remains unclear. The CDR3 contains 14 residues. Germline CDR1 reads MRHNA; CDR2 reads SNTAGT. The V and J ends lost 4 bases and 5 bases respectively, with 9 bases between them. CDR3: CASSGGSDNSPLHF. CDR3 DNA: TGTGCCAGCAGTGGAGGGTCAGATAATTCACCCCTCCACTTT.

The chain's CDR3 is CASSQDWGFHGYTF. CDR3 bases: TGTGCCAGCAGCCAAGATTGGGGTTTTCATGGCTACACCTTC. This rearrangement joins TRBV14 to TRBJ1-2; D not certain. This CDR3 contains 14 residues. Germline CDR1 and CDR2: SGHDN and FVKESK. V was pared by 0 bases and J by 6 bases, with 11 bases between.

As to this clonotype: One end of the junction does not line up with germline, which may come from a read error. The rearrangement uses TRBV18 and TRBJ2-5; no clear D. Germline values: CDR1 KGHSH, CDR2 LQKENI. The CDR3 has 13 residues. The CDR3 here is CASSPRQQEAQYF. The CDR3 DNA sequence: TGTGCCAGCTCACCACGGCAGCAAGAGGCCCAGTACTTC.

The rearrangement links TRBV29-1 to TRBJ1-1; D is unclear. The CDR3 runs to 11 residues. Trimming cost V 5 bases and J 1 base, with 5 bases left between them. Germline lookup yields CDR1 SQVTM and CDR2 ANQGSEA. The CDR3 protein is CSVSQNTEAFF. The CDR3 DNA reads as TGCAGCGTTAGTCAGAACACTGAAGCTTTCTTT.

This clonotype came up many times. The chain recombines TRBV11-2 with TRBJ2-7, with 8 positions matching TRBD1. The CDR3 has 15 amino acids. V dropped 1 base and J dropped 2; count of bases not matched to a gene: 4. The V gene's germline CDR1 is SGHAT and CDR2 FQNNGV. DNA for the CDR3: TGTGCCAGCAGCTTAGGACAGGGGCACCCCTACGAGCAGTACTTC. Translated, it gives CASSLGQGHPYEQYF.

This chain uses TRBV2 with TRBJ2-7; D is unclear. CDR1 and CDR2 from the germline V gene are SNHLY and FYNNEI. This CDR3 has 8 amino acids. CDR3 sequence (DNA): TGTGACCGCTACGAGCAGTACTTC. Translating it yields CDRYEQYF.

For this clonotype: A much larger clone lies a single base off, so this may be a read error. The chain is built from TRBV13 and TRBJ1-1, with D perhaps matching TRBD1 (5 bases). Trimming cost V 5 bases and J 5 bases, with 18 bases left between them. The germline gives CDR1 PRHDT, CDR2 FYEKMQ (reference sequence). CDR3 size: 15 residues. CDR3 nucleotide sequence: TGTGCCAGCAGCCTCTGGGAAGGGAAGGGGACTGAAGCTTTCTTT. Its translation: CASSLWEGKGTEAFF. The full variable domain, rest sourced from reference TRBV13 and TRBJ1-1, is AAGVIQSPRHLIKEKRETATLKCYPIPRHDTVYWYQQGPGQDPQFLISFYEKMQSDKGSIPDRFSAQQFSDYHSELNMSSLELGDSALYFCASSLWEGKGTEAFFGQGTRLTVV.